The present T cell receptor beta chain was sequenced within a study of blood T cell repertoires in COVID-19. Overall study: Specimens from acute and convalescent COVID-19 originated in the United States, Italy and Spain. PBMCs, B-cell-depleted T cells, or T cells provided the cDNA or gDNA that made up the material.

Under the authors' procedure: Amplified reference gene primers provided the basis for estimating nucleated cell counts. Using immunoSEQ multiplex PCR, the repertoire was profiled, and TCRdb retains in-frame clones only, with some absent. The V and J calls and clone size come from that table; D and trimming were worked out from the DNA. The repertoire holds tens of thousands of clones, with 75% to 90% as singletons. Looked up from germline, CDR1 is SGDLS and CDR2 is YYNGEE. Trimming shortened V by 4 bases and J by 7 bases, and 17 bases separated the two germline ends. The CDR3 totals 15 residues. The clonotype originates from a woman of 80 years or more with active or convalescent COVID-19. Sequencing used peripheral blood. V gene TRBV9 combines with J gene TRBJ2-2; TRBD2 is a possible D gene (5 bases). Here the CDR3 DNA reads TGTGCCAGCAGCCCAACGACTACTTCGGGCGGGGAGCTGTTTTTT. The encoded protein is CASSPTTTSGGELFF.